The rows below give T cell receptor beta chains drawn from one sample of a study of CD8 T cells in ankylosing spondylitis. TCRdb reprocessed the 5' RACE reads with MiXCR, giving one entry per CDR3 protein. The data contain approximately 290,000 distinct CDR3 sequences, roughly 20% of them singletons. The sample taken for sequencing was blood, either unsorted or a sorted T cell fraction (not recorded which). These receptors originate from a female donor with ankylosing spondylitis or in good health (not recorded which). Both conserved end residues are part of each CDR3. D genes are given only for firm matches. The size of a clone is reported for some rows only, either as once, few or many, or as a class for expanded clones.

cdr3_aa | cdr3_nt | clone_size | d_call | j_call | v_call
CASKWSRGNLNTIYF | TGTGCCAGCAAATGGTCCAGGGGGAACCTAAACACCATATATTTT | many | TRBD1 | TRBJ1-3 | TRBV5-6
CATSDPGQSTDTQYF | TGTGCCACCAGTGACCCGGGACAGAGCACAGATACGCAGTATTTT | few | TRBD1 | TRBJ2-3 | TRBV24-1
CASRLTGTDTQYF | TGTGCCAGCAGATTGACAGGGACAGATACGCAGTATTTT | - | TRBD1 | TRBJ2-3 | TRBV7-2
CASSQDGTGTLNEQFF | TGCGCCAGCAGCCAAGATGGGACAGGAACGCTCAATGAGCAGTTCTTC | many | TRBD1 | TRBJ2-1 | TRBV4-3
CASRERSTDTQYF | TGTGCCAGTAGGGAACGGAGCACAGATACGCAGTATTTT | - | - | TRBJ2-3 | TRBV19
CASSSPGTSDFSGELFF | TGTGCCAGCAGCTCTCCTGGGACTAGCGATTTCTCCGGGGAGCTGTTTTTT | - | TRBD2 | TRBJ2-2 | TRBV5-5
CASSLQGRGYTF | TGTGCCAGCAGCTTACAGGGACGGGGCTACACCTTC | many | - | TRBJ1-2 | TRBV5-5
CATFDGLAGGTNTGELFF | TGTGCCACCTTTGACGGACTAGCGGGAGGCACGAACACCGGGGAGCTGTTTTTT | many | TRBD2 | TRBJ2-2 | TRBV10-3
CASSYQTGASNSPLHF | TGTGCCAGCAGTTACCAGACAGGGGCGAGTAATTCACCCCTCCACTTT | few | TRBD1 | TRBJ1-6 | TRBV6-5
CASSQDRSEAFQETQYF | TGCGCCAGCAGCCAAGATCGGTCTGAAGCTTTCCAAGAGACCCAGTACTTC | - | - | TRBJ2-5 | TRBV4-1
CASSSRLNQPQHF | TGTGCCAGCAGTAGCAGGCTCAATCAGCCCCAGCATTTT | - | - | TRBJ1-5 | TRBV27
CASSFGQITDTQYF | TGCGCCAGCAGCTTCGGACAGATCACAGATACGCAGTATTTT | - | - | TRBJ2-3 | TRBV5-1
CASSYSFATWYF | TGTGCCAGCAGTTACTCGTTTGCCACCTGGTACTTC | many | - | TRBJ2-7 | TRBV6-5